Included here is one T cell receptor (beta chain) sequence, with context. Other DNA sequences from this sample encode an identical CDR3 as well. Assay used: immunoSEQ multiplex PCR; TCRdb lists only in-frame clones, some missing. The sample holds about 120,000 clones, 84% seen once. The sample originates from a study of blood T cell repertoires in COVID-19. The wider study: PBMCs, B-cell-depleted T cells, or T cells were the source of the cDNA or gDNA that made up the material.

Participants were aged about 18 to 89 years from around 25 US areas. Donors were grouped by their self-reported clinical history. V shed 2 bases and J shed 4 bases, with 6 bases lying between them. The CDR3 totals 13 residues. Germline CDR1 and CDR2: SGHAT and FQNNGV. This receptor was obtained from a woman between 25 and 40 years old who had recovered from COVID-19. V and J are TRBV11-2 and TRBJ1-5, with D unresolved. Specimen: PBMCs or T cells enriched from blood (not recorded which). The CDR3 nucleotides read TGTGCCAGCAGCTTATCCGGGAATCAGCCCCAGCATTTT. Encoded protein: CASSLSGNQPQHF.